The 21 T cell receptor beta chains in this list originate from one sample, sequenced in a study of shared clonotypes between healthy human individuals. The protocol was immunoSEQ multiplex PCR, while the TCRdb copy is restricted to in-frame clones and leaves out a portion. The sample yields millions of clones, approximately 95% seen once. The sample comprised naive CD4+ T cells from PBMCs. Subset denoted: CD45RA+ positively selected. These receptors came from a man between 18 and 29 years old in good health. Some clones in this sample may be carry-over from other donors' samples.

The V and J genes are TRBV5-1 and TRBJ2-7, with unresolved D. Between the trimmed V and J ends, which lost 0 bases and 3 bases, there was a span of 13 bases. This CDR3 comprises 15 residues. Germline assignment: CDR1 SGHRS and CDR2 YFSETQ. The CDR3 DNA reads TGCGCCAGCAGCTTGGTAACAGCCTCCGACTACGAGCAGTACTTC. Encoded protein: CASSLVTASDYEQYF.

The chain has TRBV5-1 and TRBJ2-7; tentative D call: TRBD2 (7 bases). The CDR3 spans 14 residues. CDR1 is SGHRS, CDR2 YFSETQ, per germline. V was trimmed by 4 bases and J by 1 base, leaving 12 bases between them. DNA of the CDR3: TGCGCCAGCAGCAGGGGGGGTTCTTCCTACGAGCAGTACTTC. Protein: CASSRGGSSYEQYF.

As concerns this clone: Other DNA sequences of this sample code for an identical CDR3. The V call is TRBV10-3, the J call TRBJ2-2, with 11 bases aligning to TRBD2. Trimming at V came to 6 bases and at J to 0 bases, leaving 3 bases not matched to a gene. Germline assignment: CDR1 ENHRY and CDR2 SYGVKD. This CDR3 spans 16 amino acids. Here the CDR3 DNA reads TGTGCCATCAGGACGACTAGCGGGACGAACACCGGGGAGCTGTTTTTT. Its protein product is CAIRTTSGTNTGELFF.

This clone was detected once. The chain combines TRBV6-1 with TRBJ2-5; TRBD2 aligns across 7 bases. The better agreement between TRBJ2-7 and the DNA end casts doubt on the J call. The germline V gene encodes CDR1 MNHNS and CDR2 SASEGT. This CDR3 has 15 amino acids. The CDR3 reads CASSEGAGNWYEQYF. DNA of the CDR3: TGTGCCAGCAGTGAAGGAGCGGGAAATTGGTACGAGCAGTACTTC.

Notes on this clone: This specimen includes other DNA sequences encoding the same CDR3. This chain joins TRBV5-1 and TRBJ1-3; D possibly corresponds to TRBD1 (5 bases). CDR1 is SGHRS and CDR2 is YFSETQ in the germline V gene. CDR3 size: 14 residues. Trimming took off 4 bases at V and 0 bases at J, with 8 bases between the two ends. The CDR3 DNA reads as TGCGCCAGCAGCCCGGACACCTCTGGAAACACCATATATTTT. Amino acids: CASSPDTSGNTIYF.

This clone was observed once. J is TRBJ2-5 and V is TRBV29-1, with 10 bases that match TRBD2. Germline lookup yields CDR1 SQVTM and CDR2 ANQGSEA. The CDR3 totals 13 residues. The V segment lost 4 bases and the J segment 7 bases; nucleotides outside the gene matches: 6. Written as DNA, the CDR3 is TGCAGCGTTGGTCTAGCGGGAGCGGGGACCCAGTACTTC. Its protein product is CSVGLAGAGTQYF.

J is TRBJ2-3 and V is TRBV18, with 10 bases fitting TRBD2. Losses at the gene ends were 1 base for V and 6 bases for J; bases not matched to a gene: 10. From germline, CDR1 is KGHSH and CDR2 LQKENI. The CDR3 loop spans 17 amino acids. The CDR3 DNA sequence: TGTGCCAGCTCACCACTTGGTCTAGCGGGAGATCCCGATACGCAGTATTTT. The encoded protein is CASSPLGLAGDPDTQYF.

The chain is built from TRBV7-3 and TRBJ2-1; D call uncertain. V was clipped by 5 bases and J by 0 bases, with 8 bases between them. The V gene's germline CDR1 is SGHTA and CDR2 FQGTGA. This CDR3 comprises 14 residues. The CDR3 loop is CASSASSSYNEQFF. In nucleotides, the CDR3 is TGTGCCAGCAGCGCCTCGAGCTCCTACAATGAGCAGTTCTTC. The whole variable domain, filled in from reference TRBV7-3 and TRBJ2-1, reads GAGVSQTPSNKVTEKGKYVELRCDPISGHTALYWYRQSLGQGPEFLIYFQGTGAADDSGLPNDRFFAVRPEGSVSTLKIQRTERGDSAVYLCASSASSSYNEQFFGPGTRLTVL.

This clone was seen a single time. An end of the junction does not agree with germline; a read error may underlie this. The chain recombines TRBV18 with TRBJ2-5; D unclear. The germline V gene has CDR1 KGHSH and CDR2 LQKENI. The CDR3 length is 12 residues. CDR3 coding DNA: TGTGCCAGCTCCTCGGACCAAGAGACCCGGTACTTC. Translation gives CASSSDQETRYF.

The chain employs TRBV7-9 and TRBJ2-6; perhaps TRBD2 as D (6 bases). CDR3 length equals 17 residues. Germline assignment: CDR1 SEHNR and CDR2 FQNEAQ (reference sequence). Trimming removed 5 bases at V and 0 bases at J, with 14 bases between. This CDR3 is CASSPREMSSGANVLTF. CDR3 in DNA: TGTGCCAGCAGCCCCCGGGAGATGAGCTCTGGGGCCAACGTCCTGACTTTC.

CDR3 region: CASSFRIGGGRTEAFF. In DNA form, the CDR3 reads TGTGCCAGCAGTTTTAGGATAGGAGGAGGTAGAACTGAAGCTTTCTTT. V is TRBV28 and J is TRBJ1-1, with no clear D. The CDR3 spans 16 residues. Germline CDR1 is MDHEN and CDR2 is SYDVKM. The germline V and J ends were trimmed by 3 bases and 5 bases, with 19 bases remaining between them. The full variable domain, completed using reference TRBV28 and TRBJ1-1, is DVKVTQSSRYLVKRTGEKVFLECVQDMDHENMFWYRQDPGLGLRLIYFSYDVKMKEKGDIPEGYSVSREKKERFSLILESASTNQTSMYLCASSFRIGGGRTEAFFGQGTRLTVV.

The genes are TRBV5-1 and TRBJ2-1; TRBD2 agrees at 7 bases. The CDR3 runs to 15 residues. CDR1 SGHRS and CDR2 YFSETQ come from the germline V gene. J lost 6 bases, V lost 4 bases, and 10 bases had no gene match. This chain's CDR3 is CASSRTSGTLNEQFF. The CDR3 nucleotides read TGCGCCAGCAGCAGGACTAGTGGGACTCTCAATGAGCAGTTCTTC.

The genes are TRBV27 and TRBJ2-1, with D possibly TRBD1 on 6 matching bases. Trimming removed 2 bases from V and 2 bases from J, with 7 bases in between. CDR3 size: 14 residues. Germline V CDR1 and CDR2: MNHEY, SMNVEV (reference sequence). This CDR3 is CASSLQGTYNEQFF. CDR3 DNA sequence: TGTGCCAGCAGTTTACAGGGGACCTACAATGAGCAGTTCTTC.

The CDR3 bases are TGTGCCAGCAGTTTAACGGGCAGGGGGCATGGCTACACCTTC. This sequence encodes CASSLTGRGHGYTF. V gene TRBV28 combines with J gene TRBJ1-2; the match to TRBD1 covers 8 bases. The CDR3 runs 14 residues. V shed 2 bases and J 6 bases; nucleotides not matched to a gene: 5. CDR1 MDHEN and CDR2 SYDVKM come from the germline V gene.

The chain employs TRBV5-1 and TRBJ1-2; 9 bases line up with TRBD1. Per the germline V gene, CDR1 is SGHRS and CDR2 is YFSETQ. CDR3 length: 16 amino acids. V lost 0 bases, J lost 6 bases, and 9 bases stayed unmatched. The CDR3 sequence is CASSLEYRGLSNGYTF. The CDR3 DNA follows: TGCGCCAGCAGCTTGGAGTACAGGGGGCTTTCCAATGGCTACACCTTC.

This chain links TRBV7-2 with TRBJ2-3; the D is unclear. V lost 5 bases and J lost 7, with 22 bases in between. The CDR3 runs to 16 residues. Germline CDR1 SGHTA, CDR2 FQGNSA. CDR3 amino acids: CASSARPGSIVHTQYF. In nucleotides, the CDR3 is TGTGCCAGCAGCGCCCGTCCCGGTAGTATCGTCCATACGCAGTATTTT.

The rearrangement joins TRBV4-2 to TRBJ2-5; D is unclear. Trimming left V 1 base short and J 3 bases short, with 6 bases between. Per the germline V gene, CDR1 is LGHNA and CDR2 is YNFKEQ. This CDR3 is 13 amino acids long. CDR3 DNA sequence: TGTGCCAGCAGCCAAGGGTTAAAAGAGACCCAGTACTTC. It translates to CASSQGLKETQYF.

This rearrangement joins TRBV5-4 to TRBJ2-3; 9 positions agree with TRBD1. Trimming removed 2 bases from V and 4 bases from J; junction bases left unmatched: 2. Germline V gene sequence: CDR1 SGHNT, CDR2 YYREEE (reference sequence). The CDR3 is 14 residues long. The CDR3 DNA reads TGTGCCAGCAGCTTCGACAGGGGGTCAGATACGCAGTATTTT. Amino acid sequence: CASSFDRGSDTQYF.

Concerning this clone itself: Other DNA sequences of this sample code for an identical CDR3. The V call is TRBV20-1, the J call TRBJ1-2, with 8 bases fitting TRBD1. CDR1 and CDR2 (germline): DFQATT, SNEGSKA (reference sequence). The junction had 2 bases not matched to a gene; V was cut back by 3 bases and J by 8 bases. This CDR3 is 11 amino acids long. The CDR3 DNA is TGCAGTGCTAGGCAGGGGGCGGGCTACACCTTC. It specifies CSARQGAGYTF.

The chain uses TRBV5-1 and TRBJ1-3, with 8 positions matching TRBD1. Germline loops: CDR1 SGHRS, CDR2 YFSETQ. V gave up 4 bases and J gave up 7 bases; unmatched junction bases: 13. CDR3 length equals 16 residues. The CDR3 DNA is TGCGCCAGCAGCGTTACAGGGGGAGGTGGAAGTAACACCATATATTTT. Encoded protein: CASSVTGGGGSNTIYF.

J is TRBJ1-5 and V is TRBV10-2, with TRBD1 matching 8 bases. The CDR3 spans 15 residues. Germline CDR1 WSHSY, CDR2 SAAADI. Trimming at V came to 6 bases and at J to 7 bases, leaving 11 bases not matched to a gene. The CDR3 DNA reads TGCGCCAGCAGGGAGGCAGGGGGCGCGTGGCAGCCCCAGCATTTT. Encoded protein: CASREAGGAWQPQHF.